In this sample, the clone carrying this TCR beta chain turned up once. The entry originates in a study of technical replicates of blood from several donors. The data were produced by immunoSEQ multiplex PCR, yet TCRdb's version contains in-frame clones alone and is incomplete. The sample has 60,000 to 80,000 clones, 85% to 90% seen once; the top ten hold just over 5%. Germline CDR1 is SGHVS and CDR2 is FQNEAQ. This CDR3 region has 15 residues. Trimming cost V 4 bases and J 4 bases; bases outside gene matches: 6. J is TRBJ2-1 and V is TRBV7-8; TRBD2 aligns across 8 bases. This clonotype was sampled from a human donor in good health. Some clones in this sample may be carry-over from other donors' samples. Specimen: PBMCs. CDR3 in DNA: TGTGCCAGCAGCTGGTTGGCGGGAGGTTACAATGAGCAGTTCTTC. It is translated as CASSWLAGGYNEQFF.